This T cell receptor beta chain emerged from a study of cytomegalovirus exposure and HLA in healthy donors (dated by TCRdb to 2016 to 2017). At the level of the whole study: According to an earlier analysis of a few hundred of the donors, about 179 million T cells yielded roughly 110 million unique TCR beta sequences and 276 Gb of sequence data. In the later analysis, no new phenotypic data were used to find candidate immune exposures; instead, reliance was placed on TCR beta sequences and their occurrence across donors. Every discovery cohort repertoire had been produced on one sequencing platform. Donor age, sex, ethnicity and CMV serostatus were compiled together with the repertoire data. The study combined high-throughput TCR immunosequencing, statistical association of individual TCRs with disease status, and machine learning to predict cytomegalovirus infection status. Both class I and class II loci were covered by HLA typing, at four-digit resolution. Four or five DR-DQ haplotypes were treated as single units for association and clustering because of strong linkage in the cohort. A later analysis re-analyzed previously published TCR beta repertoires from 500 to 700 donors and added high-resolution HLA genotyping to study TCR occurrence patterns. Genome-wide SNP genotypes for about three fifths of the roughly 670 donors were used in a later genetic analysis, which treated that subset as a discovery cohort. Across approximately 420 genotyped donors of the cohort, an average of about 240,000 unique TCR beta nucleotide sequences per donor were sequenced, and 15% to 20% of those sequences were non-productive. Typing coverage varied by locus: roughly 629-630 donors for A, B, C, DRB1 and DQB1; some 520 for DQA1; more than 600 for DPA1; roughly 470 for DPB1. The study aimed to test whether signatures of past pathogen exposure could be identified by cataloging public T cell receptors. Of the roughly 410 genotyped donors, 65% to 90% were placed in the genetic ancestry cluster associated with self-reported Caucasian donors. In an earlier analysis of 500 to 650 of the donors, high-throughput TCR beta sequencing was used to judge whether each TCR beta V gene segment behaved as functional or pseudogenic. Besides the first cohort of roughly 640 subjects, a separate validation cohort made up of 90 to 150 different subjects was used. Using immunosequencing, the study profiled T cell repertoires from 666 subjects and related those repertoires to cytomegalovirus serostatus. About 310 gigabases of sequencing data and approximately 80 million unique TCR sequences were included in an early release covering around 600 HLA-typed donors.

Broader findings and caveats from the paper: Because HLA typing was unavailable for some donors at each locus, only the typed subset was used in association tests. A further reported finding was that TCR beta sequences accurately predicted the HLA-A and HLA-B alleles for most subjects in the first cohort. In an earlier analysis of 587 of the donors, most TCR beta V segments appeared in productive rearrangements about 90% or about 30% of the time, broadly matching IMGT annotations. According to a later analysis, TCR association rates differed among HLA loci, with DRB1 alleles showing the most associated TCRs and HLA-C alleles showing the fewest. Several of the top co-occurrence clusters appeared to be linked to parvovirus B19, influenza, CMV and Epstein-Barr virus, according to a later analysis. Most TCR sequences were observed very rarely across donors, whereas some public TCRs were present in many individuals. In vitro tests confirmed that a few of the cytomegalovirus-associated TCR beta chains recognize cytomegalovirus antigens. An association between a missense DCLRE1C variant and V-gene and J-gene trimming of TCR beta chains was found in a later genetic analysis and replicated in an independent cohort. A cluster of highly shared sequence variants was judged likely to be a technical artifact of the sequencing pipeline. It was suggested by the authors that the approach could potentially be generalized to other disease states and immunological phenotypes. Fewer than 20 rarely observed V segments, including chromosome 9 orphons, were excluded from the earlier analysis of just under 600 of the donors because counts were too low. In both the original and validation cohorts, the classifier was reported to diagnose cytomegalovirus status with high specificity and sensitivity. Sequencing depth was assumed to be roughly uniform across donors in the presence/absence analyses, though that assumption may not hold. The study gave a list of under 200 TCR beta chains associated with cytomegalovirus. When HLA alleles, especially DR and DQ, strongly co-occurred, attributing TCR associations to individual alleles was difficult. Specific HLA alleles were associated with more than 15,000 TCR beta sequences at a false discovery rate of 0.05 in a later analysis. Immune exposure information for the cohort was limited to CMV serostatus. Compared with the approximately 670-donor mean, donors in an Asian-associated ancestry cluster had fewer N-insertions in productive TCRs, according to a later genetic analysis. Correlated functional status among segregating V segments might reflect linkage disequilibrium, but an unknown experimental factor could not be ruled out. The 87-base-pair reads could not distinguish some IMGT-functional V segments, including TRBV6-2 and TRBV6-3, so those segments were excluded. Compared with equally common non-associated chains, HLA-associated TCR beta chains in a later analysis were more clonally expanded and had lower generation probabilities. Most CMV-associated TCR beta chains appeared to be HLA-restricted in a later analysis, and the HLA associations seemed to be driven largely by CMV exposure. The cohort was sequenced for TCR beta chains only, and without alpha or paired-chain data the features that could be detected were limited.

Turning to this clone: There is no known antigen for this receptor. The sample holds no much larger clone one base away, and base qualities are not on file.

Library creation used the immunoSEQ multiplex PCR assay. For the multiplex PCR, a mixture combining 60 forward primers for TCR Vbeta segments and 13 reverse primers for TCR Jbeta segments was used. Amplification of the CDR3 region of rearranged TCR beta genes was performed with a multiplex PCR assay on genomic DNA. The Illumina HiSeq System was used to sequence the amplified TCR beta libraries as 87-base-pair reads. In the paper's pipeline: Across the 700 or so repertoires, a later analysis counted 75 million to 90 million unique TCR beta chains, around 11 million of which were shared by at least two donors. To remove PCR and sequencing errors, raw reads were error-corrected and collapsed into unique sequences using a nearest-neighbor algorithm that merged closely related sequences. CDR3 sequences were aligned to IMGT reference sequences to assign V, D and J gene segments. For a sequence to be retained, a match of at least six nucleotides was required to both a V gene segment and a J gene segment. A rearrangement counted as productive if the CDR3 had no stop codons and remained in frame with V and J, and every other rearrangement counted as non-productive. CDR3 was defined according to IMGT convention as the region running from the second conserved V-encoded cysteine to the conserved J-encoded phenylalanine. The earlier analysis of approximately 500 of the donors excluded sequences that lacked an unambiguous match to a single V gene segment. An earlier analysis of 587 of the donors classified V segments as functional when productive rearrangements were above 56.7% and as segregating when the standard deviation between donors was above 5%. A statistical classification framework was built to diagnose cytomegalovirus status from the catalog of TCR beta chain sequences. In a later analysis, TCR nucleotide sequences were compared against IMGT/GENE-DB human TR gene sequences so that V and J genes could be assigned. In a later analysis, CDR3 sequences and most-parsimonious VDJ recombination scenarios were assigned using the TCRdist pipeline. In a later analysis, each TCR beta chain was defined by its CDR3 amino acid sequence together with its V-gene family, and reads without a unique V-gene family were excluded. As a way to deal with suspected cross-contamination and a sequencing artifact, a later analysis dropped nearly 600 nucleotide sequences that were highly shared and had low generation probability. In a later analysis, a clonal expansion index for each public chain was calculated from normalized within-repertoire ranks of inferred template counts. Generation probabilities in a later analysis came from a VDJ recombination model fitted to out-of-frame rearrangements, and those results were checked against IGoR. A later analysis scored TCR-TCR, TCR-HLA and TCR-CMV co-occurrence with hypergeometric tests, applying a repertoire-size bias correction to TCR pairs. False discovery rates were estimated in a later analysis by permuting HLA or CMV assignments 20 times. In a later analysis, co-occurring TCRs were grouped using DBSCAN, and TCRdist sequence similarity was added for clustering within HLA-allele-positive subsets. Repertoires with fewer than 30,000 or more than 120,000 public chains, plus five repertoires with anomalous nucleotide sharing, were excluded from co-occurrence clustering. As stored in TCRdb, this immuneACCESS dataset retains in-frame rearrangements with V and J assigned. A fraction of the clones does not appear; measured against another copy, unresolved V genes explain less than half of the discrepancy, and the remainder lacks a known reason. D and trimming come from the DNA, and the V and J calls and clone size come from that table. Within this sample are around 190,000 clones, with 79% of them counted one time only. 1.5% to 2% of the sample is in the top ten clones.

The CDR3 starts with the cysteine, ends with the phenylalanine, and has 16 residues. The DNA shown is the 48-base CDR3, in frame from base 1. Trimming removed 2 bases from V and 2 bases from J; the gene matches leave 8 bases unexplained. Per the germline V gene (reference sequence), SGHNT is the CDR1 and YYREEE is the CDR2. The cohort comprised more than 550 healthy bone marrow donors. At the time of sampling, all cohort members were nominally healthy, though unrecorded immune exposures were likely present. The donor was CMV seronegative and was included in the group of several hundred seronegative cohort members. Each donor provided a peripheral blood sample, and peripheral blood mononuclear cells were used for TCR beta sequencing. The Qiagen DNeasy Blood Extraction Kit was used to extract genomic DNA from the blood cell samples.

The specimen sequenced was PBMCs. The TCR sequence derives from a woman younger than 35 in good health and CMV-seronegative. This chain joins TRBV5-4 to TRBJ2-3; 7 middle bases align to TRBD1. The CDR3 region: CASSLTGDLFTDTQYF. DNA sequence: TGTGCCAGCAGCTTAACAGGGGACCTTTTCACAGATACGCAGTATTTT.